What follows is one TCR beta chain and its context. No antigen is known for it. From each donor, an approximately 2.3 ml peripheral blood sample was collected into PAXgene tubes and kept at -80 degrees C. Without T cell sorting, total RNA was isolated from whole blood using the PAXgene blood miRNA kit on an automated QIAcube. Deep TCRalpha and TCRbeta repertoire profiling with unique molecular barcoding was performed on peripheral blood of monozygotic twin pairs concordant or discordant for inflammatory bowel disease. Smoking habits were recorded for all twin pairs, and each individual was classified as a current, former or never smoker. The record originates from a study of monozygotic twins with inflammatory bowel disease (dated by TCRdb to the late 2010s). General notes on the study: The complete study included roughly 30 monozygotic twin pairs: 19 IBD-discordant Danish pairs and nine German pairs, of which four were IBD-concordant and five were IBD-discordant. Disease-associated traits were sought mainly through comparisons between IBD patients and their genetically identical healthy co-twins within discordant pairs. Each individual had, on average, about 151 000 unique TCRalpha sequences and 181 000 unique TCRbeta sequences available for analysis. What the work shows at the level of the full study, not this receptor alone: Different T cell subtypes could not be distinguished in the analysis. TCRbeta repertoire diversity, by inverse Simpson index, was decreased in IBD patients compared with their healthy co-twins. Repertoire similarity did not differ between concordant and discordant twins, which could be due to limited statistical power. Fewer clonotypes were shared with other individuals by IBD patients than by healthy twins, most markedly in patients showing signs of disease activity. Because patients were on differing immunosuppressive treatments, the repertoires may have picked up extra background noise and inter-individual variability. The results gave no support for a single strong signal or clonotype linked to IBD.

The germline V gene (reference sequence) specifies WNHNN as CDR1 and SYGVQD as CDR2. The CDR3 starts with the cysteine, ends with the phenylalanine, and has 14 residues. No coding sequence is recorded. The library relied on 5' RACE. For each TCR library, around 3,500 ng of total RNA was used. For each sample, cDNA synthesis with SMARTScribe reverse transcriptase was split into eight separate reactions. During cDNA synthesis, unique molecular identifiers containing a 6-nucleotide sample barcode were introduced by template switching. TCRalpha and TCRbeta cDNA was amplified in two nested PCRs of roughly 16 and 10 cycles, and bead purification was carried out after each PCR. Before amplification, the cDNA was both treated with uracil DNA-glycosylase and purified with the QIAquick PCR purification kit. The second PCR added Illumina TruSeq-compatible adapters along with sample-specific barcodes. TapeStation and Qubit were used to check library quality and concentration, and 4.5 to 5 ng of each library was pooled. The pooled libraries were sequenced with 2 x 100 bp reads and custom sequencing primers on an Illumina HiSeq2500 single-index Rapid Run. Processing in the source paper ran as follows. UMI-based consensus assembly with MiGEC version 1.2.6 was used to correct PCR and sequencing errors. MiXCR version 2.1.1 was used to carry out V(D)J alignment, clonotype assembly and CDR3 extraction. Normalisation of gene usage, clonotype sharing and MAIT/NKT TCR abundance was achieved by analysing the top 1000, 10 000 and 20 000 clonotypes per sample. Diversity was computed as the inverse Simpson index with the vegan R package after downsampling to 27 000 UMIs. Paired Mann-Whitney U tests on discordant twin pairs were used, with Benjamini-Hochberg multiple-testing correction. Reads reprocessed by TCRdb are summarized as one entry per CDR3 protein sequence, and DNA is absent. TCRdb's processing, not the authors', yielded these V and J calls. The table for this sample lists some 160,000 distinct CDR3 sequences. Around 7% of the sample goes to the ten largest clones.

Recombination joined TRBV10-1 with TRBJ1-1. The TCR was taken from a human donor with ulcerative colitis or Crohn's disease, or a healthy co-twin of an affected twin (not recorded which). Sequenced: blood. The CDR3 has the sequence CASSVGLVGTEAFF.